This TCR beta chain came from a study of cytomegalovirus exposure and HLA in healthy donors. Findings and limits, study-wide: Certain indistinguishable V segments, among them TRBV6-2 and TRBV6-3, were excluded.

With 60 Vbeta and 13 Jbeta primers, the PCR was carried out. Using immunoSEQ multiplex PCR, the repertoire was profiled, and TCRdb retains in-frame clones only, with some absent. The sample gives around 80,000 clones, approximately 60% of which show up once; roughly 4.5% is in the top ten. Details on this clone: Its antigen is unknown.

V shed 9 bases and J 7 bases; nucleotides not matched to a gene: 5. Germline V gene lookup returns CDR1 SGHNT and CDR2 YYREEE (reference sequence). The CDR3 length is 12 residues. This receptor was obtained from a male donor in good health and CMV-seropositive. Sequenced input: PBMCs. The chain recombines TRBV5-4 with TRBJ1-2; 11 bases map to TRBD1. The CDR3: CAIGQGACGYTF. Here the CDR3 DNA reads TGTGCCATCGGACAGGGGGCTTGTGGCTACACCTTC.